This entry features one TCR beta chain sequence. What it binds is not known. Measured with immunoSEQ multiplex PCR; TCRdb has only the in-frame clones, and not every one. The sample includes 55,000 to 80,000 clones, about nine tenths of them seen just once. The sample comes from a study of PD-1 blockade in classical Hodgkin lymphoma. For the study at large: Patients in the cohort were put on intravenous nivolumab, 3 mg/kg every 2 weeks.

Autologous stem cell transplantation was followed by relapse in every patient, and brentuximab vedotin exposure varied. Findings of the study overall: Reported baseline diversity: healthy donors highest, relapsed/refractory patients lowest.

The receptor was isolated from a human donor with classical Hodgkin lymphoma. The material was peripheral blood mononuclear cells (PBMCs), obtained at baseline.

In DNA, the CDR3 is TGTGCCAGCAGCCGGGACAGGGGGAATGAAAAACTGTTTTTT. Translating it yields CASSRDRGNEKLFF. The rearrangement uses TRBV5-5 and TRBJ1-4, with TRBD1 matching over 11 bases. Germline V lookup: CDR1 SGHKS, CDR2 YYEKEE (reference sequence). Losses at the gene ends were 4 bases for V and 5 bases for J; bases not matched to a gene: 1. This CDR3 spans 14 amino acids.